This TCR beta chain comes out of a study of neurological immune-mediated disorders. General observations from the study: Expanded clones shared no CDR3 amino acid sequences across subjects, suggesting private repertoires in all groups.

2 million unsorted PBMCs were stored in RNAlater at -80 °C before RNA extraction. Synthesis of cDNA was carried out by template-switch 5'RACE. The reaction used 10-nucleotide random UMIs. TCRdb redid the calling of the 5' RACE reads with MiXCR, one entry per CDR3 protein. The top ten clones hold under 2% of a sample with tens of thousands of distinct CDR3 sequences, 10% of them seen once. As concerns this clonotype: Its antigen remains unidentified.

Specimen: PBMCs. The sequence derives from a man aged 40-49 years in good health.

CDR3 coding DNA: TGTGCCAGCAGCCTGCCCGGCCCCTACAATGAGCAGTTCTTC. Translated, it gives CASSLPGPYNEQFF. The V gene is TRBV7-9, the J gene TRBJ2-1; D ambiguous. This CDR3 has 14 amino acids. The V gene lost 5 bases and the J gene lost 2 bases, with 10 bases spanning the gap. Germline CDR1 reads SEHNR; CDR2 reads FQNEAQ (reference sequence). Together with reference TRBV7-9 and TRBJ2-1, the CDR3 gives the full variable domain: DTGVSQNPRHKITKRGQNVTFRCDPISEHNRLYWYRQTLGQGPEFLTYFQNEAQLEKSRLLSDRFSAERPKGSFSTLEIQRTEQGDSAMYLCASSLPGPYNEQFFGPGTRLTVL.